This T cell receptor beta chain derives from a study of blood T cell repertoires in COVID-19. Study-wide background: The study drew acute and convalescent COVID-19 samples from the United States, Italy and Spain.

The repertoire was sequenced with immunoSEQ multiplex PCR; TCRdb's copy has only in-frame clones and lacks some. The sample includes some 50,000 clones, approximately 91% of them seen just once. Per germline, CDR1 SGHDT and CDR2 YYEEEE. The junction had 12 bases not matched to a gene; V was cut back by 5 bases and J by 0 bases. The CDR3 spans 19 residues. The sample comprised peripheral blood. This clonotype was obtained from a woman in her 70s with active COVID-19. The chain links TRBV5-6 to TRBJ2-1, with 12 bases lining up with TRBD2. CDR3: CASSSTSGGPNPSYNEQFF. As DNA, the CDR3 is TGTGCCAGCAGTTCGACTAGCGGGGGCCCTAACCCCTCCTACAATGAGCAGTTCTTC.